These 5 T cell receptor beta chains were all obtained from the same sample, sequenced in a study of T cell responses to AZD1222 COVID-19 vaccine. The assay was immunoSEQ multiplex PCR, and TCRdb's table has in-frame clones only and misses some. Of under 150,000 clones detected, 87% appear once; the ten largest clones hold 7.5%. The source was peripheral blood, collected on day 0 of AZD1222 vaccination. The receptor set was obtained from an adult in good health.

The chain is built from TRBV19 and TRBJ1-2; D gene ambiguous. In germline, CDR1 is LNHDA, CDR2 SQIVND (reference sequence). Trimming stripped 7 bases from V and 3 bases from J, with 15 bases between. This CDR3 contains 14 residues. CDR3 DNA: TGTGCCAGTAATTGGGGTTTGGAGGACTATGGCTACACCTTC. This translates into CASNWGLEDYGYTF.

The chain has TRBV7-3 and TRBJ2-1, with TRBD2 identical over 8 bases. CDR3 size: 13 residues. CDR1 and CDR2 from the germline V gene are SGHTA and FQGTGA. V shed 4 bases and J 9 bases; nucleotides not matched to a gene: 5. The CDR3 DNA sequence: TGTGCCAGCAGCTGGGTAGCGGGGATTGAGCAGTTCTTC. Residues: CASSWVAGIEQFF.

This chain joins TRBV12-3 or TRBV12-4 and TRBJ2-5; no firm D call. V lost 2 bases to trimming and J lost 4 bases, with 5 bases between them. This CDR3 is built from 12 residues. CDR3 nucleotides: TGTGCCAGCAGTTTACCGGGAGAGACCCAGTACTTC. Protein product: CASSLPGETQYF.

J is TRBJ2-1 and V is TRBV7-7, with TRBD2 matching 8 bases. CDR1 SSHAT and CDR2 FNYEAQ come from the germline V gene (reference sequence). CDR3 size: 15 residues. The J segment lost 9 bases and the V segment lost 1 base, leaving 8 bases of the junction unmatched. CDR3 nucleotides: TGTGCCAGCAGCTTAGAGTACGGGAGGGCCAGTGAGCAGTTCTTC. Its protein product is CASSLEYGRASEQFF.

The V gene is TRBV27, the J gene TRBJ2-1, with D possibly being TRBD1 (6 bases). Germline V gene sequence: CDR1 MNHEY, CDR2 SMNVEV (reference sequence). There are 15 residues in the CDR3. V was clipped by 5 bases and J by 6 bases, with 17 bases between them. The CDR3 loop reads CASSLGSRGGNEQFF. The CDR3 DNA reads TGTGCCAGCAGTCTAGGGAGTCGAGGGGGCAATGAGCAGTTCTTC.